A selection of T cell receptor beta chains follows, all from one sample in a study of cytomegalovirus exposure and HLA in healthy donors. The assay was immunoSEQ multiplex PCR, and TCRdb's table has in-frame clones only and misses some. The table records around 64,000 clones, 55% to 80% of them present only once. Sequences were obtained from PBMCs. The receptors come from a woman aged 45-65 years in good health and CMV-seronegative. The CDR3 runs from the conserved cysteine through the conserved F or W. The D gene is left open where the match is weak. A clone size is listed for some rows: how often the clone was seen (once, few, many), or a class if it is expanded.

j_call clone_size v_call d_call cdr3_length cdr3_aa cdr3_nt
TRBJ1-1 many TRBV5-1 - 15 CASSLGAGKNTEAFF TGCGCCAGCAGCTTGGGGGCAGGAAAGAACACTGAAGCTTTCTTT
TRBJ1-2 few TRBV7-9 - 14 CASSPSGANYGYTF TGTGCCAGCAGCCCTAGTGGGGCCAACTATGGCTACACCTTC
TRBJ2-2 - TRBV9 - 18 CASSVEAADPLNTGELFF TGTGCCAGCAGCGTAGAAGCAGCGGACCCCCTGAACACCGGGGAGCTGTTTTTT
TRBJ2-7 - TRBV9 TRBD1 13 CASNGQGGHEQYF TGTGCCAGCAACGGACAGGGGGGGCACGAGCAGTACTTC
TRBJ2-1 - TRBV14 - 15 CASSPLPSPGNEQFF TGTGCCAGCAGCCCCCTGCCGAGTCCAGGTAATGAGCAGTTCTTC
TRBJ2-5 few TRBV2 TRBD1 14 CASSPGQVQETQYF TGTGCCAGCAGTCCTGGACAGGTACAAGAGACCCAGTACTTC
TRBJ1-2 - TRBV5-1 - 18 CASSPEDPGQAATYGYTF TGCGCCAGCAGCCCTGAGGACCCGGGACAAGCTGCGACCTATGGCTACACCTTC
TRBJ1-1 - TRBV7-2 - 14 CASSVTGLNTEAFF TGTGCCAGCAGCGTAACAGGTTTGAACACTGAAGCTTTCTTT
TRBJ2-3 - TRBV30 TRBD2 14 CAWSLAGSTDTQYF TGTGCCTGGAGCCTAGCGGGTAGCACAGATACGCAGTATTTT
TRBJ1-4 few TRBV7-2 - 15 CASSLGDRLNEKLFF TGTGCCAGCAGCTTAGGAGACAGGCTTAATGAAAAACTGTTTTTT
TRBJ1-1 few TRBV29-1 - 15 CSALLGGGRIAEAFF TGCAGCGCCCTTCTGGGGGGCGGGAGGATCGCTGAAGCTTTCTTT
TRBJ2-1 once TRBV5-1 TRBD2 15 CASSVQAGGSNEQFF TGCGCCAGCAGCGTGCAAGCGGGAGGGTCCAATGAGCAGTTCTTC
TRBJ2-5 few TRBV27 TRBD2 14 CASRLLAGDETQYF TGTGCCAGCAGATTACTAGCGGGAGATGAGACCCAGTACTTC
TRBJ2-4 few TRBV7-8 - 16 CASSLGQELAKNIQYF TGTGCCAGCAGCTTAGGACAAGAGCTGGCCAAAAACATTCAGTACTTC
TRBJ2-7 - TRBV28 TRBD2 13 CASSLLAGNEQYF TGTGCCAGCAGTTTATTAGCGGGTAACGAGCAGTACTTC